The T cell receptor beta chain described here comes from a study of CD8+ T cells in alopecia areata. Study results and limitations: Especially in alopecia totalis/universalis, lesional scalp showed greater clonality than normal scalp did.

Peripheral blood and lesional scalp punch biopsies came from alopecia areata patients. The CDR3 loop spans 17 amino acids. The V gene's germline CDR1 is SGDLS and CDR2 YYNGEE. V was cut by 0 bases and J by 5 bases, with 21 bases left in between. Reverse transcription of extracted RNA yielded cDNA, which provided the sequencing template. TCRdb's table, derived via immunoSEQ multiplex PCR, lists solely in-frame clones and lacks some. The table has roughly 250,000 clones, roughly two thirds seen once. A remark on this clone: Its cognate antigen is unknown.

The specimen comprised CD4+ T cells sorted from blood, sampled at week 0. The sequence came from a human donor with alopecia areata. The chain links TRBV9 to TRBJ2-7, with D possibly called TRBD1 or TRBD2 (6 bases each). The CDR3 spells CASSVDVGGTGRHEQYF. The CDR3 coding sequence is TGTGCCAGCAGCGTAGATGTCGGGGGTACAGGGAGGCACGAGCAGTACTTC.